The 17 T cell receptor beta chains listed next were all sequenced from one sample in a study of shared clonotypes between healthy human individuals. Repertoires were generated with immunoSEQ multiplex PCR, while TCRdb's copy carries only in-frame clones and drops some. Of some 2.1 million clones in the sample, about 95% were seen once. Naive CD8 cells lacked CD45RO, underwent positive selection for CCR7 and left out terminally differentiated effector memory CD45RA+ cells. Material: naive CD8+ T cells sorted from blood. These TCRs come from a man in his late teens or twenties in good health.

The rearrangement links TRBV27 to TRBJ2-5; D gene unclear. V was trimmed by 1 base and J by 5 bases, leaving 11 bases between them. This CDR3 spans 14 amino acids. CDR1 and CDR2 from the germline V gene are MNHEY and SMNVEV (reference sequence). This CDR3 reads CASSLLALRETQYF. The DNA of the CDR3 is TGTGCCAGCAGTTTATTGGCTCTGCGGGAGACCCAGTACTTC.

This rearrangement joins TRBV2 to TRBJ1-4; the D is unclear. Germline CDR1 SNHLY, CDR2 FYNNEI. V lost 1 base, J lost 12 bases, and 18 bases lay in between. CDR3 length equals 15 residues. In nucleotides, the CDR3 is TGTGCCAGCAGTGAAGAAGGGCCGCAGTCTGGAGAACTGTTTTTT. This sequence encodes CASSEEGPQSGELFF.

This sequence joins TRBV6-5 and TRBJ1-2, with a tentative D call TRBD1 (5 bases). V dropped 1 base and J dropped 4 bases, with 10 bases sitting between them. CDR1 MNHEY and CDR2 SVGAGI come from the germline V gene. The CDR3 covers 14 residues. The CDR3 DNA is TGTGCCAGCAGTTACTATCAGGGCCTCTATGGCTACACCTTC. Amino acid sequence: CASSYYQGLYGYTF.

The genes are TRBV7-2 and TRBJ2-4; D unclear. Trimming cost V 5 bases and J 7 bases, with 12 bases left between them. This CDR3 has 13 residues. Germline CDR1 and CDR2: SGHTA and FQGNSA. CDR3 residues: CASSPYPGNIQYF. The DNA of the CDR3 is TGTGCCAGCAGCCCTTACCCGGGCAACATTCAGTACTTC.

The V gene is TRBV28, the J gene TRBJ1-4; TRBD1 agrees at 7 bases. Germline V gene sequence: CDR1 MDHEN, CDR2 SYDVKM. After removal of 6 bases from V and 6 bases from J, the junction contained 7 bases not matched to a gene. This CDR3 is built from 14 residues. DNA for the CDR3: TGTGCCAGCAGAGCAGGGGGGGAAGATGAAAAACTGTTTTTT. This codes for CASRAGGEDEKLFF.

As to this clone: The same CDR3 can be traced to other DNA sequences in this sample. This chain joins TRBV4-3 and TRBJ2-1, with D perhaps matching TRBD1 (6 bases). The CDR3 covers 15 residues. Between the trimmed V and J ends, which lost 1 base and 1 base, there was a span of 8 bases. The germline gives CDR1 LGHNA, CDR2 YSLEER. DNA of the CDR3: TGCGCCAGCAGCCAAGTCAGGGGTTCCTACAATGAGCAGTTCTTC. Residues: CASSQVRGSYNEQFF.

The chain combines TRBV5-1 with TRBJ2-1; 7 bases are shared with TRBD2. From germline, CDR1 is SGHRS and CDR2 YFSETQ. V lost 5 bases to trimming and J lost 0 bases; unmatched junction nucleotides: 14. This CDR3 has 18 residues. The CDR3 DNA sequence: TGCGCCAGCAGACCCGCGGATTTGGGACTAAGCTCCTACAATGAGCAGTTCTTC. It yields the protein CASRPADLGLSSYNEQFF. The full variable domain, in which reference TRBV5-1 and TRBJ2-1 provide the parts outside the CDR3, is KAGVTQTPRYLIKTRGQQVTLSCSPISGHRSVSWYQQTPGQGLQFLFEYFSETQRNKGNFPGRFSGRQFSNSRSEMNVSTLELGDSALYLCASRPADLGLSSYNEQFFGPGTRLTVL.

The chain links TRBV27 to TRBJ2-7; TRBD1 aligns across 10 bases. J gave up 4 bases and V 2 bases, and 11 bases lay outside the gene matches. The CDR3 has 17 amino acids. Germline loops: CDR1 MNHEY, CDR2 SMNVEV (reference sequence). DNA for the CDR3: TGTGCCAGCAGTTTACGGCTAGACAGGGGGCTTTCTTACGAGCAGTACTTC. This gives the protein CASSLRLDRGLSYEQYF.

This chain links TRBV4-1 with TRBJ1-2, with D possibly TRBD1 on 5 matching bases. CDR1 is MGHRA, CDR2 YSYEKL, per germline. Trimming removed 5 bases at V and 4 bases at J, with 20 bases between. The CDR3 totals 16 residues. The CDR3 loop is CASSERQTVLGYGYTF. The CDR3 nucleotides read TGCGCCAGCAGCGAGCGGCAGACAGTTCTCGGCTATGGCTACACCTTC.

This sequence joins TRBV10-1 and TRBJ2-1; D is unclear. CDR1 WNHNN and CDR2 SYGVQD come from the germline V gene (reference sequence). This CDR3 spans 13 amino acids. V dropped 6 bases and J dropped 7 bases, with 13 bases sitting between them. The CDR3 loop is CASSGRAWNEQFF. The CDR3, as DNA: TGCGCCAGCAGCGGACGGGCGTGGAATGAGCAGTTCTTC.

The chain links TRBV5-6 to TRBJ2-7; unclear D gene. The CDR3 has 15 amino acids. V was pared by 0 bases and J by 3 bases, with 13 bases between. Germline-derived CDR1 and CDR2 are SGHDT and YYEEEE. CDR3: CASSLDERWNYEQYF. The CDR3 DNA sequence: TGTGCCAGCAGCTTGGATGAACGGTGGAACTACGAGCAGTACTTC.

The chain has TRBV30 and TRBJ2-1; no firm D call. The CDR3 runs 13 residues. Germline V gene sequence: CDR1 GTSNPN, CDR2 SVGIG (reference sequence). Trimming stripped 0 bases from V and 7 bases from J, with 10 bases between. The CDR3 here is CAWSVLIANEQFF. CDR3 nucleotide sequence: TGTGCCTGGAGTGTACTTATAGCTAATGAGCAGTTCTTC.

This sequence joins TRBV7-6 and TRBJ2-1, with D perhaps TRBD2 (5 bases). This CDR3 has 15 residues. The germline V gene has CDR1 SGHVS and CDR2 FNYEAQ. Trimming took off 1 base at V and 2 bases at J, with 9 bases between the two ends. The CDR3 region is CASSLDATTYNEQFF. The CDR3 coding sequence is TGTGCCAGCAGCTTAGATGCGACTACCTACAATGAGCAGTTCTTC.

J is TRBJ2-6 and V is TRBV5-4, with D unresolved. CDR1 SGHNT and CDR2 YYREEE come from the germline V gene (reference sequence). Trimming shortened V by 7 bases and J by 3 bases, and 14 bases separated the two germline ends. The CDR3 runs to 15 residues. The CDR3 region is CASLDAVGGANVLTF. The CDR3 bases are TGTGCCAGCCTTGACGCCGTGGGTGGGGCCAACGTCCTGACTTTC.

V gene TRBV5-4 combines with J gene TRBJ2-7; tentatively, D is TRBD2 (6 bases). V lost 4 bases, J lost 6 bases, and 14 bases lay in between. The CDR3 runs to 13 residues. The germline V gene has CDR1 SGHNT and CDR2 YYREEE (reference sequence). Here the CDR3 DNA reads TGTGCCAGCAGCCCGGAGGGGCTGGCCGAGCAGTACTTC. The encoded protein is CASSPEGLAEQYF.

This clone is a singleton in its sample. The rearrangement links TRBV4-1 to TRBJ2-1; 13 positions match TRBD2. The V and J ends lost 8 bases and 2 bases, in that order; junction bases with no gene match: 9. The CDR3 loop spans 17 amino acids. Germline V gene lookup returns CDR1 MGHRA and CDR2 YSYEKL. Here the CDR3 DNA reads TGCGCCAGCGGAAAGTCACTAGCGGGGGGGCCCTACAATGAGCAGTTCTTC. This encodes CASGKSLAGGPYNEQFF.

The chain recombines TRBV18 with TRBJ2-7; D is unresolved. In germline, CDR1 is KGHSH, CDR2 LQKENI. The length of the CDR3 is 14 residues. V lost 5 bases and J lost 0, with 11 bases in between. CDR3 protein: CASSSPTASYEQYF. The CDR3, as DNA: TGTGCCAGCTCATCTCCCACTGCCTCCTACGAGCAGTACTTC.